The rows below give T cell receptor beta chains drawn from one sample of a study of T cell repertoires in cytomegalovirus infection. TCRdb reanalysed the reads using MiXCR and keeps one entry per CDR3 protein. The sample comprises 450,000 to 600,000 distinct CDR3 sequences, more than 40% of which are singletons, and about two fifths rests with the top ten. Their recognized antigens are unknown. The input for sequencing was cultured PBMCs, taken from culture after CMV antigen stimulation. The receptors shown here come from a human donor in good health (CMV status not recorded). Some clones in this sample may be carry-over from other donors' samples. Both conserved end residues are part of each CDR3. A D gene is named only where the DNA matches it firmly. A clone size is listed for some rows: how often the clone was seen (once, few, many), or a class if it is expanded.

>few|TRBV6-1|TRBJ1-2|-
CASSELRRMGYTF
TGTGCCAGCAGTGAGCTCAGGAGGATGGGCTACACCTTC
>-|TRBV5-4|TRBJ1-2|TRBD1
CASSFDRDYGYTF
TGTGCCAGCAGCTTTGACAGGGACTATGGCTACACCTTC
>once|TRBV20-1|TRBJ1-2|-
CSARNRDYGYTF
TGCAGTGCTAGAAATAGGGACTATGGCTACACCTTC
>few|TRBV10-3|TRBJ1-5|-
CAISNQGSNQPQHF
TGTGCCATCAGTAACCAGGGCAGCAATCAGCCCCAGCATTTT
>few|TRBV19|TRBJ2-7|TRBD1
CASSPGQGLYEQYF
TGTGCCAGTAGCCCGGGACAGGGCCTCTACGAGCAGTACTTC
>-|TRBV3-1|TRBJ2-7|-
CASSQASVGEQYF
TGTGCCAGCAGCCAGGCTAGTGTGGGCGAGCAGTACTTC
>-|TRBV7-2|TRBJ2-4|-
CASSLAPGTPQRDF
TGTGCCAGCAGCTTAGCGCCCGGGACTCCACAACGCGACTTC
>many|TRBV7-2|TRBJ2-3|TRBD2
CASSLGTSPSTDTQYF
TGTGCCAGCAGCTTAGGGACTAGCCCAAGCACAGATACGCAGTATTTT
>few|TRBV7-2|TRBJ2-5|-
CASSGGPAETQYF
TGTGCCAGCAGTGGGGGGCCGGCAGAGACCCAGTACTTC
>-|TRBV28|TRBJ1-1|-
CASSTRGPQSTEAFF
TGTGCCAGCAGTACCCGGGGACCGCAGAGCACTGAAGCTTTCTTT
>-|TRBV27|TRBJ2-1|-
CASSSGDNEQFF
TGTGCCAGCAGTTCTGGGGACAATGAGCAGTTCTTC
>-|TRBV11-2|TRBJ2-1|-
CASSLGRLDYNEQFF
TGTGCCAGCAGCTTAGGGAGGCTTGACTACAATGAGCAGTTCTTC
>few|TRBV30|TRBJ2-7|TRBD2
CAWSPPWTSGRIYEQYF
TGTGCCTGGAGTCCTCCGTGGACTAGCGGGAGGATTTACGAGCAGTACTTC
>-|TRBV7-2|TRBJ1-6|-
CASSLEPVRSPLHF
TGTGCCAGCAGCTTAGAACCAGTACGGTCACCCCTCCACTTT
>few|TRBV6-1|TRBJ1-2|-
CASILGQLNYGYTF
TGTGCCAGCATCCTCGGACAGCTAAACTATGGCTACACCTTC
>-|TRBV20-1|TRBJ2-7|-
CSAPRTRSSYEQYF
TGCAGTGCTCCCCGGACGAGAAGCTCCTACGAGCAGTACTTC
>-|TRBV7-6|TRBJ1-4|-
CASSLGASNEKLFF
TGTGCCAGCAGCTTGGGGGCATCGAATGAAAAACTGTTTTTT
>-|TRBV12-3/TRBV12-4|TRBJ2-7|TRBD1
CASMPGQSYEQYF
TGTGCCAGCATGCCGGGACAGAGCTACGAGCAGTACTTC
>once|TRBV10-3|TRBJ1-1|-
CAISESQGSLEAFF
TGTGCCATCAGTGAGTCCCAGGGGTCTCTTGAAGCTTTCTTT
>-|TRBV4-1|TRBJ2-3|-
CASSQGALGRRDTQYF
TGCGCCAGCAGCCAAGGCGCACTAGGGAGAAGAGATACGCAGTATTTT
>many|TRBV7-2|TRBJ1-2|-
CASSSSHGYTF
TGTGCCAGCAGCTCTTCTCATGGCTACACCTTC
>few|TRBV6-1|TRBJ2-5|-
CASNRYPETQYF
TGTGCCAGTAACAGGTATCCAGAGACCCAGTACTTC
>few|TRBV9|TRBJ2-1|-
CASSTGLNYEQFF
TGTGCCAGCAGCACGGGACTCAACTATGAGCAGTTCTTC
>many|TRBV7-2|TRBJ2-1|-
CASSLGTSYNEQFF
TGTGCCAGCAGCTTGGGAACATCCTACAATGAGCAGTTCTTC
>-|TRBV19|TRBJ2-3|-
CATLAGVGTDTQYF
TGTGCCACCCTGGCTGGGGTAGGCACAGATACGCAGTATTTT
>few|TRBV7-2|TRBJ2-5|TRBD2
CASTPGLAGGETQYF
TGTGCCAGCACCCCGGGACTAGCGGGGGGAGAGACCCAGTACTTC
>few|TRBV6-1|TRBJ2-7|-
CARMTGGAITYEQYF
TGTGCCAGAATGACTGGGGGGGCCATTACGTACGAGCAGTACTTC
>-|TRBV12-3/TRBV12-4|TRBJ1-5|TRBD1
CASRISTGNQPQHF
TGTGCCAGCCGTATCTCGACAGGGAACCAGCCCCAGCATTTT
>-|TRBV4-3|TRBJ1-5|-
CASSHGLRVDQPQHF
TGCGCCAGCAGCCATGGGTTAAGGGTTGATCAGCCCCAGCATTTT
>-|TRBV19|TRBJ2-7|-
CARVVGQRAYEQYF
TGTGCCCGAGTGGTAGGGCAGAGAGCCTACGAGCAGTACTTC
>few|TRBV7-9|TRBJ2-5|-
CASSLVADSGTQYF
TGTGCCAGCAGCTTAGTGGCGGACTCAGGGACCCAGTACTTC
>-|TRBV10-3|TRBJ2-7|TRBD2
CAIRSGTSDAYEQYF
TGTGCCATCAGATCCGGGACTAGCGATGCCTACGAGCAGTACTTC
>few|TRBV18|TRBJ2-7|TRBD1
CASSPGTESNEQYF
TGTGCCAGCTCACCAGGGACAGAATCCAACGAGCAGTACTTC
>few|TRBV6-2/TRBV6-3|TRBJ1-1|-
CASSYRGMNTEAFF
TGTGCCAGCAGTTACCGGGGCATGAACACTGAAGCTTTCTTT
>few|TRBV5-4|TRBJ1-1|TRBD1
CASRRTGGVNTEAFF
TGTGCCAGCCGAAGGACAGGTGGAGTGAACACTGAAGCTTTCTTT